This T cell receptor (beta chain) was identified during a study of T-cell reconstitution after alpha-beta-depleted transplantation in children. Study-level findings and limits: At around two months after transplant, the alpha-beta T cells were reportedly derived from several hundred expanded clones that came from non-depleted graft cells. Newly made T cells mostly supplied T-cell counts and diversity one year after transplant. Recipient T cells and thymic progenitors that survived gave rise to the high TCRbeta diversity observed at day 60 in some patients.

Researchers prepared the TCRbeta library using unique molecular identifiers, the study reports. TCRdb redid the calling of the PCR reads with MiXCR, one entry per CDR3 protein. The sample lists 350,000 to 500,000 distinct CDR3 sequences; roughly 43% were seen once. There are 12 residues in the CDR3. Germline lookup yields CDR1 DFQATT and CDR2 SNEGSKA (reference sequence). Turning to this clonotype: No antigen is known for it. The junction and the germline gene differ at one end; a read error may be behind it.

The sample in question was PBMCs, obtained before TCRalphabeta/CD19-depleted stem cell transplant. The receptor was derived from a girl aged 2 to 10 with aplastic anemia, due to receive a stem cell transplant. The chain joins TRBV20-1 to TRBJ2-1, with 7 positions matching TRBD1. The CDR3: CSAWELWTGFVF. Written as DNA, the CDR3 is TGCAGTGCTTGGGAGTTATGGACAGGTTTCGTCTTC.